This is a list of T cell receptor beta chains from one sample in a study. TCRdb re-derived calls from the 5' RACE reads in MiXCR, one entry per CDR3 protein. Counted here are approximately 40,000 distinct CDR3 sequences, under 20% occurring once; the ten biggest clones make up 2.8%. Sequencing used naive CD4+ T cells sorted from a lymph node. The receptors were sampled from a female donor with breast cancer. Each CDR3 is given with its conserved first and last residue. The D gene is left open where the match is weak. Only part of the rows carry a size: once, few, many, or a class if the clone is expanded.

size: -
J: TRBJ1-5
D: -
V: TRBV7-9
DNA: TGTGCCAGCAGCCCTAGTGGGGGGGGCGGTCAGCCCCAGCATTTT
CDR3: CASSPSGGGGQPQHF

size: -
J: TRBJ1-1
D: -
V: TRBV7-2
DNA: TGTGCCAGCAGCTTGGACAGCCTGGAATTCACTGAAGCTTTCTTT
CDR3: CASSLDSLEFTEAFF

size: many
J: TRBJ2-1
D: TRBD2
V: TRBV20-1
DNA: TGCAGTGCTAGGGCCCTCAAGCCGGGACTAGGCCTTGCCGACAACAATGAGCAGTTCTTC
CDR3: CSARALKPGLGLADNNEQFF

size: -
J: TRBJ2-2
D: TRBD1
V: TRBV7-9
DNA: TGTGCCAGCAAAAAGACAGGGGACACCGGGGAGCTGTTTTTT
CDR3: CASKKTGDTGELFF

size: -
J: TRBJ2-1
D: TRBD2
V: TRBV20-1
DNA: TGCAGTGCTACACTAGCGGGAGGTTTTCGAAATGAGCAGTTCTTC
CDR3: CSATLAGGFRNEQFF

size: few
J: TRBJ1-1
D: TRBD1
V: TRBV19
DNA: TGTGCCAGTAGAAATGAGACAGGGGGGTACACTGAAGCTTTCTTT
CDR3: CASRNETGGYTEAFF

size: few
J: TRBJ1-3
D: -
V: TRBV4-3
DNA: TGCGCCAGCAGCCAAGGCTTCTCCTCACAGATCTCTGGAAACACCATATATTTT
CDR3: CASSQGFSSQISGNTIYF

size: -
J: TRBJ2-3
D: TRBD2
V: TRBV15
DNA: TGTGCCACCAGCAGTCCCCTTGGGACTAGCCGAAGCACAGATACGCAGTATTTT
CDR3: CATSSPLGTSRSTDTQYF

size: -
J: TRBJ1-1
D: TRBD1
V: TRBV18
DNA: TGTGCCAGCTCACCCACCGGGACAGGGGTCACTGAAGCTTTCTTT
CDR3: CASSPTGTGVTEAFF

size: many
J: TRBJ2-1
D: -
V: TRBV5-1
DNA: TGCGCCAGCAGCAATTCTTTAACTCCTGAGCAGTTCTTC
CDR3: CASSNSLTPEQFF

size: many
J: TRBJ2-7
D: -
V: TRBV6-5
DNA: TGTGCCAGCAGCCCTACCTGGGGCGGGAACTACGAGCAGTACTTC
CDR3: CASSPTWGGNYEQYF

size: -
J: TRBJ1-2
D: TRBD1
V: TRBV4-2
DNA: TGTGCCAGCAGCCAAGAGGAGGGACAGCCTAACTATGGCTACACCTTC
CDR3: CASSQEEGQPNYGYTF

size: many
J: TRBJ2-4
D: -
V: TRBV29-1
DNA: TGCAGCGTTGTACTCAGTAACATTCAGTACTTC
CDR3: CSVVLSNIQYF

size: few
J: TRBJ2-3
D: -
V: TRBV7-8
DNA: TGTGCCAGCAAACCTCAAGCCGGGACAGATACGCAGTATTTT
CDR3: CASKPQAGTDTQYF

size: few
J: TRBJ1-1
D: -
V: TRBV7-9
DNA: TGTGCCAGCAGCTTAGAGGGCCGGGTCGGAGAAGCTTTCTTT
CDR3: CASSLEGRVGEAFF

size: -
J: TRBJ2-2
D: -
V: TRBV28
DNA: TGTGCCAGCAGGAGAACCGGGGGCACCGGGGAGCTGTTTTTT
CDR3: CASRRTGGTGELFF

size: few
J: TRBJ2-3
D: -
V: TRBV20-1
DNA: TGCAGTGCACATAGGAGGTGGGCGGGCTCCACAGATACGCAGTATTTT
CDR3: CSAHRRWAGSTDTQYF

size: medium-sized
J: TRBJ2-7
D: -
V: TRBV7-2
DNA: TGTGCCAGCAGCTCCATAGGGCTGGAGTCCTACGAGCAGTACTTC
CDR3: CASSSIGLESYEQYF

size: many
J: TRBJ2-7
D: TRBD2
V: TRBV7-2
DNA: TGTGCCAGCAGCTTAGTACGCGGGAGGGGCGAGCAGTACTTC
CDR3: CASSLVRGRGEQYF

size: many
J: TRBJ2-1
D: -
V: TRBV20-1
DNA: TGCAGTGCTAGCATGGATGAGCAGTTCTTC
CDR3: CSASMDEQFF

size: -
J: TRBJ2-2
D: -
V: TRBV18
DNA: TGTGCCAGCTCACCATATACAGTAGGGACGAACACCGGGGAGCTGTTTTTT
CDR3: CASSPYTVGTNTGELFF

size: many
J: TRBJ2-5
D: TRBD2
V: TRBV9
DNA: TGTGCCAGCAGCGTAGTTCCCCGCGGACTAGTTGAGACCCAGTACTTC
CDR3: CASSVVPRGLVETQYF

size: -
J: TRBJ1-6
D: TRBD1
V: TRBV5-1
DNA: TGCGCCAGCGCCCAAGGGACAGCTAATTCACCCCTCCACTTT
CDR3: CASAQGTANSPLHF

size: -
J: TRBJ1-1
D: -
V: TRBV5-1
DNA: TGCGCCAGCAGCTTGGGCAGGGACGCCGAAGCTTTCTTT
CDR3: CASSLGRDAEAFF

size: few
J: TRBJ2-1
D: -
V: TRBV5-1
DNA: TGCGCCAGCAGCTTTTCGACTAACAATGAGCAGTTCTTC
CDR3: CASSFSTNNEQFF

size: few
J: TRBJ2-7
D: -
V: TRBV12-3/TRBV12-4
DNA: TGTGCCAGCAGTTTGTCATCCCTCCCGGGGCGGCAGTACTTC
CDR3: CASSLSSLPGRQYF

size: many
J: TRBJ1-1
D: -
V: TRBV7-6
DNA: TGTGCCAGCAGCTTAATGGGTAGTGGGAGGCCTGAAGCTTTCTTT
CDR3: CASSLMGSGRPEAFF

size: few
J: TRBJ1-5
D: TRBD1
V: TRBV12-3/TRBV12-4
DNA: TGTGCCAGCAGGGAACAGGGGCCAGGCAATCAGCCCCAGCATTTT
CDR3: CASREQGPGNQPQHF

size: -
J: TRBJ1-1
D: -
V: TRBV5-1
DNA: TGCGCCAGCAGCTTGGAAAAGGGTCGAGCTTTCTTT
CDR3: CASSLEKGRAFF

size: -
J: TRBJ2-1
D: -
V: TRBV7-3
DNA: TGTGCCAGCAGCTTAACTGGGACTGCTGGGGGAAATCAGTTCTTC
CDR3: CASSLTGTAGGNQFF

size: few
J: TRBJ2-3
D: TRBD2
V: TRBV9
DNA: TGTGCCAGCAGCGCCCGGGAGGGCACAGATACGCAGTATTTT
CDR3: CASSAREGTDTQYF

size: -
J: TRBJ1-1
D: -
V: TRBV7-8
DNA: TGTGCCAGCAGCTTCCGGGTCGGAGGCACTGAAGCTTTCTTT
CDR3: CASSFRVGGTEAFF

size: -
J: TRBJ2-3
D: TRBD2
V: TRBV28
DNA: TGTGCCAGCAGCCGCGGCGGGAGGGCAGATACGCAGTATTTT
CDR3: CASSRGGRADTQYF

size: -
J: TRBJ2-5
D: -
V: TRBV5-1
DNA: TGCGCCAGCAGCTTGGACAGACGCCAAGAGACCCAGTACTTC
CDR3: CASSLDRRQETQYF

size: -
J: TRBJ2-7
D: -
V: TRBV5-1
DNA: TGCGCCAGCAACCAACAGGGATTCTCCTACGAGCAGTACTTC
CDR3: CASNQQGFSYEQYF

size: few
J: TRBJ1-6
D: TRBD1
V: TRBV12-3/TRBV12-4
DNA: TGTGCCAGCAGCAGCGGGACAGGGTATAATTCACCCCTCCACTTT
CDR3: CASSSGTGYNSPLHF

size: once
J: TRBJ1-2
D: -
V: TRBV4-2
DNA: TGTGCCAGCAGCCGAGCGACAGTTTTGGGGGTTTATGGCTACACCTTC
CDR3: CASSRATVLGVYGYTF

size: few
J: TRBJ2-7
D: TRBD2
V: TRBV28
DNA: TGTGCCAGCAGAATGACTAGCGGGAGGGCCGACTACGAGCAGTACTTC
CDR3: CASRMTSGRADYEQYF

size: many
J: TRBJ1-1
D: -
V: TRBV15
DNA: TGTGCCACCAGCGCCCGACAGCTGATGAACACTGAAGCTTTCTTT
CDR3: CATSARQLMNTEAFF

size: -
J: TRBJ2-2
D: TRBD1
V: TRBV7-2
DNA: TGTGCCAGCAGCTCGTCCCCCGGGACAGTTAACACCGGGGAGCTGTTTTTT
CDR3: CASSSSPGTVNTGELFF

size: few
J: TRBJ2-5
D: TRBD2
V: TRBV20-1
DNA: TGCAGTGCTAGAGTCGCGGGGGGCCAAGAGACCCAGTACTTC
CDR3: CSARVAGGQETQYF

size: few
J: TRBJ2-3
D: -
V: TRBV5-1
DNA: TGCGCCAGCAGGCAGGGACCTCACGAAGATACGCAGTATTTT
CDR3: CASRQGPHEDTQYF

size: many
J: TRBJ2-2
D: TRBD2
V: TRBV6-1
DNA: TGTGCCAGCAGGCTACTAGCGGGAGGGCCCACCGGGGAGCTGTTTTTT
CDR3: CASRLLAGGPTGELFF

size: few
J: TRBJ2-2
D: -
V: TRBV5-5
DNA: TGTGCCAGCAGCTTAACAGGGTTCATCGGGGAGCTGTTTTTT
CDR3: CASSLTGFIGELFF

size: -
J: TRBJ1-2
D: -
V: TRBV6-6
DNA: TGTGCCAGCAGCAACCGGGCCAGCGGGCGTGGCTACACCTTC
CDR3: CASSNRASGRGYTF

size: few
J: TRBJ1-1
D: -
V: TRBV12-3/TRBV12-4
DNA: TGTGCCAGCAGTTCGCAGGGGATTGAAGCTTTCTTT
CDR3: CASSSQGIEAFF

size: few
J: TRBJ1-1
D: -
V: TRBV19
DNA: TGTGCCAGTACCCGCAGGGCCGTCACTGAAGCTTTCTTT
CDR3: CASTRRAVTEAFF

size: -
J: TRBJ2-1
D: -
V: TRBV29-1
DNA: TGCAGCGTCGGATATTCAGGGGCGATTGATGAGCGGTTCTTC
CDR3: CSVGYSGAIDERFF

size: few
J: TRBJ2-2
D: -
V: TRBV5-1
DNA: TGCGCCAGCAGCTTGACAGTCGCGAACACCGGGGAGCTGTTTTTT
CDR3: CASSLTVANTGELFF

size: few
J: TRBJ1-2
D: -
V: TRBV27
DNA: TGTGCCAGCAGTTTAACAGGGTTGGACTATGGCTACACCTTC
CDR3: CASSLTGLDYGYTF

size: few
J: TRBJ2-5
D: TRBD2
V: TRBV29-1
DNA: TGCAGCGCCCCGGGGGCTAGCGGGACGAGAGAGACCCAGTACTTC
CDR3: CSAPGASGTRETQYF

size: -
J: TRBJ2-2
D: -
V: TRBV11-2
DNA: TGTGCCAGCAGCTTTAGGCAAACCGGGGAGCTGTTTTTT
CDR3: CASSFRQTGELFF

size: -
J: TRBJ2-7
D: -
V: TRBV6-2/TRBV6-3
DNA: TGTGCCAGCAGTTACCCTCCTCGTATTGGCTACGAGCAGTACTTC
CDR3: CASSYPPRIGYEQYF

size: many
J: TRBJ2-2
D: -
V: TRBV6-5
DNA: TGTGCCAGCAGTTACTCCGGGTCCCCCGGGGAGCTGTTTTTT
CDR3: CASSYSGSPGELFF

size: few
J: TRBJ1-2
D: -
V: TRBV14
DNA: TGTGCCAGCAGCCAAGGTGGAGGAGTTGCGCTCTACACCTTC
CDR3: CASSQGGGVALYTF